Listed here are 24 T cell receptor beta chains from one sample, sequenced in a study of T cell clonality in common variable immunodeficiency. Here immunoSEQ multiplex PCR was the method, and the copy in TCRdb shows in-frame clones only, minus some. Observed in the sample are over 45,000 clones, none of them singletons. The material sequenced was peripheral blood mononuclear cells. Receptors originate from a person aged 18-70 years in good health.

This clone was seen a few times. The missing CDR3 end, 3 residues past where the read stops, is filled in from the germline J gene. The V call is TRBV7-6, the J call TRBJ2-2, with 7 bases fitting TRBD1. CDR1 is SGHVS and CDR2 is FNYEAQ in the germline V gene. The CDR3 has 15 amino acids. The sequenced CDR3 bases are TGTGCCAGCAGCTTAAGGACAGGTGATAATGAAAAG. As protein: CASSLRTGDNEK. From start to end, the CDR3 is CASSLRTGDNEKLFF. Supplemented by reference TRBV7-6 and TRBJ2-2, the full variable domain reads GAGVSQSPRYKVTKRGQDVALRCDPISGHVSLYWYRQALGQGPEFLTYFNYEAQQDKSGLPNDRFSAERPEGSISTLTIQRTEQRDSAMYRCASSLRTGDNEKLFFGEGSRLTVL.

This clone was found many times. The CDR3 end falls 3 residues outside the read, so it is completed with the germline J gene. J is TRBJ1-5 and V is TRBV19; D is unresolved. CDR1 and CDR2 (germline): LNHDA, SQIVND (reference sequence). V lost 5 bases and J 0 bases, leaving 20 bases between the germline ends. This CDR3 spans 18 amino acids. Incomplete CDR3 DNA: TGTGCCAGTAGTCCTGACAAGGTAGCGCTTTTTAGCAATCAGCCC. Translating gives CASSPDKVALFSNQP. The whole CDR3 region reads CASSPDKVALFSNQPQHF.

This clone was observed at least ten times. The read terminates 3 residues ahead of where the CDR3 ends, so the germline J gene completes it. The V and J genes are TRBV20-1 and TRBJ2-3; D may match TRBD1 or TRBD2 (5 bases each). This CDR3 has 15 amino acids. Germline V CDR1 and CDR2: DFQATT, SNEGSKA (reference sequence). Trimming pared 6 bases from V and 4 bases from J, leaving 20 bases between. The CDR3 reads CSARHRGEPADTQYF. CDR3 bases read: TGCAGTGCCAGACATCGAGGGGAGCCGGCAGATACG.

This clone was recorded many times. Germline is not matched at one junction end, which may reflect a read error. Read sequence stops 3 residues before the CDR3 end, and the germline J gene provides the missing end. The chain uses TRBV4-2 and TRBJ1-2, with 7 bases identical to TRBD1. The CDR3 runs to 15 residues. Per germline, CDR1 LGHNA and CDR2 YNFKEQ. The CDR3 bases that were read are TGCGCCAGCAGCCGATCTGGGGAGGGGGCCTATGGC. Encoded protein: CASSRSGEGAYG. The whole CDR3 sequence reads CASSRSGEGAYGYTF.

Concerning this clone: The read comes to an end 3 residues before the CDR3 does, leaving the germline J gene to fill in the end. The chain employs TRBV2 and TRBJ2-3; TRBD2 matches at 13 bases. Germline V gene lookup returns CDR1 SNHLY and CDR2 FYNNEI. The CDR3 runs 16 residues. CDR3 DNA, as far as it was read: TGTGCCAGTCTTGGACTAGCGGGGGATCACGGCGAGACG. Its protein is CASLGLAGDHGET. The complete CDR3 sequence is CASLGLAGDHGETQYF.

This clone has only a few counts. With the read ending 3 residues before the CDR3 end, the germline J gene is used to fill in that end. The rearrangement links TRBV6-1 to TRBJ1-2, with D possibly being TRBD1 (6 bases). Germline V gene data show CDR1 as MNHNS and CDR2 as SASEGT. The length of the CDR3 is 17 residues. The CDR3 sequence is CASSEDWLAGGQYDYTF. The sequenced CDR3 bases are TGTGCCAGCAGTGAAGACTGGCTAGCGGGGGGGCAGTACGAC.

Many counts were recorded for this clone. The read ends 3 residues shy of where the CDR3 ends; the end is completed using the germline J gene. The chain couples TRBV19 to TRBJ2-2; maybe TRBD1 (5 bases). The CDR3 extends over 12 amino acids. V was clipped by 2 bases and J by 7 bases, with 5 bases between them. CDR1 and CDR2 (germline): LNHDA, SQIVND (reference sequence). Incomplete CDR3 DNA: TGTGCCAGTAGTATAAGGGGCGGGGAG. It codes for CASSIRGGE. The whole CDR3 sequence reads CASSIRGGELFF.

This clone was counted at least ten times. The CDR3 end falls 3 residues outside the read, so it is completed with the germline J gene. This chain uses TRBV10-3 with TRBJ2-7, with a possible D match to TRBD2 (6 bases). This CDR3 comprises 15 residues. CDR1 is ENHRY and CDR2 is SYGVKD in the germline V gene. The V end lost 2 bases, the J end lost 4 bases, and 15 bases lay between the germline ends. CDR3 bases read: TGTGCCATCAGTGAGCCCGGGGGTGGTAGGTACGAG. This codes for CAISEPGGGRYE. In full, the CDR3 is CAISEPGGGRYEQYF.

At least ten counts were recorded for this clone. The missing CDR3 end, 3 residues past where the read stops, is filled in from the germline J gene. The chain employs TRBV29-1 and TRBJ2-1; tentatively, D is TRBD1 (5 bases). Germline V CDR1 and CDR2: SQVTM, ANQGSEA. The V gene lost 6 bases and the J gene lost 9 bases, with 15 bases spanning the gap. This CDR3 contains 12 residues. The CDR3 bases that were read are TGCAGCGTGACAGATCTAGGTAGTGAG. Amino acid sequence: CSVTDLGSE. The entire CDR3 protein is CSVTDLGSEQFF.

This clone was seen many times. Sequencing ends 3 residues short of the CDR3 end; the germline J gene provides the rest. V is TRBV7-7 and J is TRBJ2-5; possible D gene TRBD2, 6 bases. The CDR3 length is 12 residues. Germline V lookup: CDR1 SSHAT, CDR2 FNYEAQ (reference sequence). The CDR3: CASGFGQETQYF. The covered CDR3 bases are TGTGCTAGCGGCTTCGGCCAAGAGACC.

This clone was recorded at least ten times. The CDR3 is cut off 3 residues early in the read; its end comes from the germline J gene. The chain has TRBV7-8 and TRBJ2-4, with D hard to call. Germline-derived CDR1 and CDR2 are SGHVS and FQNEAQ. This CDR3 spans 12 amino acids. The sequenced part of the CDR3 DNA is TGTGCCAGCAGCTTAGAAGGCCTCACT. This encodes CASSLEGLT. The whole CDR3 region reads CASSLEGLTQYF.

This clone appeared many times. This CDR3 is CASSLRASYEQYF. The sequenced CDR3 bases are TGTGCCAGCAGCTTGAGGGCCAGCTACGAG. The V gene is TRBV5-4, the J gene TRBJ2-7; D is uncertain. The read ends 3 residues early relative to the CDR3; the germline J gene fills the gap. With 1 base removed from V and 3 bases from J, the gap between germline ends came to 8 bases. The CDR3 totals 13 residues. Per germline, CDR1 SGHNT and CDR2 YYREEE (reference sequence).

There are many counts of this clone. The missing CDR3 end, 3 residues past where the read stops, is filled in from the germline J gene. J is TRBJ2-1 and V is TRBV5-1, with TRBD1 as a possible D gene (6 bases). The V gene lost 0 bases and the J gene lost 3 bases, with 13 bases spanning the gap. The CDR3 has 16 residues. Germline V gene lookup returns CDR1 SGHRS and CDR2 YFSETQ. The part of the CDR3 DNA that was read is TGCGCCAGCAGCTTGGCCGTAAAAGGGGGCTACAATGAG. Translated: CASSLAVKGGYNE. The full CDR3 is CASSLAVKGGYNEQFF.

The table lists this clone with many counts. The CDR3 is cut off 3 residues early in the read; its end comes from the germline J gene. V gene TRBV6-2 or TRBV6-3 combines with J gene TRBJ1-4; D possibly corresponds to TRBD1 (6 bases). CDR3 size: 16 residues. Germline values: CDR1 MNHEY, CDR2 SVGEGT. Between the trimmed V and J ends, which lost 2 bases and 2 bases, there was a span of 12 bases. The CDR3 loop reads CASSYPGTLTNEKLFF. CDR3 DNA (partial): TGTGCCAGCAGTTACCCAGGGACACTGACTAATGAAAAA.

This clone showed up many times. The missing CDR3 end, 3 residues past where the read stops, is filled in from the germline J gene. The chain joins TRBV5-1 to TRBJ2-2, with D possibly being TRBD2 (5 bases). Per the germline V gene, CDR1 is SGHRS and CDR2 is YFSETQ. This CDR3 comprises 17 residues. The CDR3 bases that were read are TGCGCCAGCAGCTTGGCCTTGAGAGGGCTCGCTAATGAAAAG. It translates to CASSLALRGLANEK. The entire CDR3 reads CASSLALRGLANEKLFF.

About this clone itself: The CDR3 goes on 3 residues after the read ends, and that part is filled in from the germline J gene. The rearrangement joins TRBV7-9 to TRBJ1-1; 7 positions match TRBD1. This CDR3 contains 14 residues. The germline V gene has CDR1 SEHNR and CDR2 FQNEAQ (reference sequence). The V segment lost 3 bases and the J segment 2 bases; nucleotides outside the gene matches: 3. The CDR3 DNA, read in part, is TGTGCCAGCAGCTTTCACAGGGGAAACACTGAA. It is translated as CASSFHRGNTE. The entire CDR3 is CASSFHRGNTEAFF.

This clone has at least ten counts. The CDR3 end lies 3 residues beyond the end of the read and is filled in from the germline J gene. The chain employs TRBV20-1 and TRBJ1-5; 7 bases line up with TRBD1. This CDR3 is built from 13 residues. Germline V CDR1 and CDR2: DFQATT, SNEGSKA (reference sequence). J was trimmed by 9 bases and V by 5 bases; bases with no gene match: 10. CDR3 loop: CSASTGRSMPQHF. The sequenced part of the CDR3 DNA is TGCAGTGCTTCGACAGGGCGGTCGATGCCC.

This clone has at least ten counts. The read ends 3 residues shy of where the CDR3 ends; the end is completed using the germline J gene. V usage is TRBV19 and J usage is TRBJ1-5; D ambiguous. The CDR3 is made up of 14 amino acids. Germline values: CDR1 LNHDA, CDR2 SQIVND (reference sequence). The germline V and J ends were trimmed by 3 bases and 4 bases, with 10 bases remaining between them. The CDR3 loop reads CASSMPGVNQPQHF. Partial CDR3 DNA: TGTGCCAGTAGTATGCCCGGGGTGAATCAGCCC.

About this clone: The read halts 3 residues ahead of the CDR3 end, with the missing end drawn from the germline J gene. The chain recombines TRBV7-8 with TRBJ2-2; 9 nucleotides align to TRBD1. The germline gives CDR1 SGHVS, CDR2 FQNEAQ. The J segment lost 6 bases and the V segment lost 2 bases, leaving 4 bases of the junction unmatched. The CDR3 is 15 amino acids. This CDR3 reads CASSLWTGVAGELFF. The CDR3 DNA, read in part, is TGTGCCAGCAGCTTATGGACAGGGGTGGCCGGGGAG.

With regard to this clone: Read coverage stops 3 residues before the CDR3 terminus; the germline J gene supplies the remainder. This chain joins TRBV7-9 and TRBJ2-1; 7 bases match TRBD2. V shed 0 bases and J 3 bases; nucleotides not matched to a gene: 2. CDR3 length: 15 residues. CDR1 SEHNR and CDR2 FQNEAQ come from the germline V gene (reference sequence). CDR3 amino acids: CASSLARGYYNEQFF. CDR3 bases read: TGTGCCAGCAGCTTAGCGCGGGGGTACTACAATGAG.

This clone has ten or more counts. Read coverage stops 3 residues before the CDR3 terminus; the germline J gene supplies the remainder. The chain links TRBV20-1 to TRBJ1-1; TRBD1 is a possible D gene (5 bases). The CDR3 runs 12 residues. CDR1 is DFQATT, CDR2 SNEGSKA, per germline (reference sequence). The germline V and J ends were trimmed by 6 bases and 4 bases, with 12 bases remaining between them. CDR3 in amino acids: CSAGRVTTEAFF. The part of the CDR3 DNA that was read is TGCAGTGCGGGCAGGGTTACCACTGAA.

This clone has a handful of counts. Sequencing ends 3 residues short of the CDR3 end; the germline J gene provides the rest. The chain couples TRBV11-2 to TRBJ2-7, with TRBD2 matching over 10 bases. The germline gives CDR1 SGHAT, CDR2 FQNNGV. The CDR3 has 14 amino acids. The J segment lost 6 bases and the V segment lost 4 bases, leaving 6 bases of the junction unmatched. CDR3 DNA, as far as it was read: TGTGCCAGCAGCTACCCGGGACTAGCGCCCGAG. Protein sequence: CASSYPGLAPE. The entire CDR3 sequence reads CASSYPGLAPEQYF.

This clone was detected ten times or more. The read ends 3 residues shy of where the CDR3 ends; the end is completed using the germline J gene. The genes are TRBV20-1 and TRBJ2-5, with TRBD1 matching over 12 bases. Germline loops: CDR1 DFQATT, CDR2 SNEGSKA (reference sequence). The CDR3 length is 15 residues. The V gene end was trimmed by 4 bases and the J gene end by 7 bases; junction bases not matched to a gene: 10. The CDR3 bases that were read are TGCAGTGCTAAAAGGGGGACAGGGGGCGGCGGGACC. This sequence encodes CSAKRGTGGGGT. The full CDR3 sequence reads CSAKRGTGGGGTQYF.

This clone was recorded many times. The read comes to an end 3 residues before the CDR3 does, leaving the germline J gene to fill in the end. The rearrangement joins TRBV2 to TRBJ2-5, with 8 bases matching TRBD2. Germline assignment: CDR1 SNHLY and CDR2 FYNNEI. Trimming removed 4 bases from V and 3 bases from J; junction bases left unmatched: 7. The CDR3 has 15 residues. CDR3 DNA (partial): TGTGCCAGCAGTGTGGCGGGAGGCCGGGAAGAGACC. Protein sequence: CASSVAGGREET. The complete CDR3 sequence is CASSVAGGREETQYF.